This entry lists 11 T cell receptor beta chains sequenced from one sample in a study of shared clonotypes between healthy human individuals. Data came from immunoSEQ multiplex PCR; TCRdb stores just in-frame clones and leaves some out. The data contain about 2,200,000 clones, under 95% of them singletons. Naive CD8 cells were CD45RO-negative, positively selected for CCR7, excluding terminally differentiated effector memory CD45RA+ cells. Sequencing was done on a sample of naive CD8+ T cells from PBMCs. These receptors originate from a man aged 18 to 29 in good health. Some clones in this sample may be carry-over from other donors' samples.

V and J are TRBV9 and TRBJ1-2; no clear D. CDR1 and CDR2 from the germline V gene are SGDLS and YYNGEE. Deletions cut 0 bases from V and 2 bases from J, with 11 bases between. The length of the CDR3 is 15 residues. The CDR3 here is CASSVGTGENYGYTF. The CDR3 nucleotides are TGTGCCAGCAGCGTAGGGACGGGCGAAAACTATGGCTACACCTTC.

The chain couples TRBV5-6 to TRBJ2-1; D unresolved. This CDR3 region has 14 residues. V was pared by 0 bases and J by 9 bases, with 13 bases between. CDR1 and CDR2 (germline): SGHDT, YYEEEE. The CDR3 protein is CASSLGGSFSEQFF. DNA for the CDR3: TGTGCCAGCAGCTTGGGGGGTAGCTTCAGTGAGCAGTTCTTC.

The rearrangement joins TRBV29-1 to TRBJ2-5, with D unresolved. Trimming left V 3 bases short and J 5 bases short, with 10 bases between. Germline V CDR1 and CDR2: SQVTM, ANQGSEA. The CDR3 contains 12 residues. For the CDR3, the DNA is TGCAGCGTTGAGTACAGCCTTGAGACCCAGTACTTC. This sequence encodes CSVEYSLETQYF.

This clone occurred once. The CDR3 spells CASSYYQGANVLTF. CDR3 DNA sequence: TGTGCCAGCAGTTACTACCAGGGAGCCAACGTCCTGACTTTC. The chain carries TRBV6-5 and TRBJ2-6, with D perhaps TRBD1 (5 bases). V was cut by 1 base and J by 7 bases, with 8 bases left in between. The V gene's germline CDR1 is MNHEY and CDR2 SVGAGI. The CDR3 extends over 14 amino acids.

CDR3 protein: CASSPWGTDNEQFF. The CDR3 DNA reads as TGTGCCAGCAGTCCATGGGGGACAGACAATGAGCAGTTCTTC. The chain combines TRBV6-5 with TRBJ2-1; TRBD1 agrees at 7 bases. Germline assignment: CDR1 MNHEY and CDR2 SVGAGI. Trimming at V came to 5 bases and at J to 5 bases, leaving 6 bases not matched to a gene. The CDR3 runs 14 residues.

The chain uses TRBV2 and TRBJ1-5; D unclear. Germline values: CDR1 SNHLY, CDR2 FYNNEI. This CDR3 region has 14 residues. V gave up 2 bases and J gave up 9 bases, with 14 bases separating them. The CDR3 reads CASSEPGRPPPQHF. Written as DNA, the CDR3 is TGTGCCAGCAGTGAACCGGGCCGTCCCCCGCCCCAGCATTTT.

This chain connects TRBV27 to TRBJ2-1, with no clear D. The CDR3 extends over 13 amino acids. V shed 8 bases and J shed 0 bases, with 8 bases lying between them. The germline gives CDR1 MNHEY, CDR2 SMNVEV (reference sequence). For the CDR3, the DNA is TGTGCCAGCGCACTTAGCTCCTACAATGAGCAGTTCTTC. Protein: CASALSSYNEQFF.

The chain combines TRBV7-8 with TRBJ2-2; 7 positions match TRBD1. V was pared by 4 bases and J by 4 bases, with 9 bases of the junction left unmatched. The germline gives CDR1 SGHVS, CDR2 FQNEAQ. This CDR3 is 16 amino acids long. The CDR3, as DNA: TGTGCCAGCAGCTCCGAGAGGGGGCTCGGCACCGGGGAGCTGTTTTTT. This sequence encodes CASSSERGLGTGELFF.

Written as DNA, the CDR3 is TGTGCCAGCTCACCCGGTGCAGGGTACGAGCAGTACTTC. This codes for CASSPGAGYEQYF. The chain is built from TRBV18 and TRBJ2-7, with D maybe TRBD1 (5 bases). The V end was cut by 3 bases, the J end by 4 bases, with 10 bases between. The germline V gene encodes CDR1 KGHSH and CDR2 LQKENI. The CDR3 runs to 13 residues.

The chain links TRBV25-1 to TRBJ2-3; TRBD2 matches at 9 bases. Germline V gene sequence: CDR1 MGHDK, CDR2 SYGVNS. The CDR3 has 16 amino acids. With V trimmed by 4 bases and J by 2 bases, 7 bases remained unmatched. CDR3 bases: TGTGCCAGCAGTGCCCGACTAGCGGAGGACACAGATACGCAGTATTTT. It codes for CASSARLAEDTDTQYF.

J is TRBJ1-2 and V is TRBV7-9, with D uncertain. This CDR3 is 14 amino acids long. The V end lost 3 bases, the J end lost 1 base, and 9 bases lay between the germline ends. The germline V gene encodes CDR1 SEHNR and CDR2 FQNEAQ (reference sequence). CDR3 sequence (DNA): TGTGCCAGCAGCTTTATCCCCCATAACTATGGCTACACCTTC. It encodes CASSFIPHNYGYTF.